This is a list of T cell receptor beta chains from one sample in a study of identical twins. TCRdb ran MiXCR on the 5' RACE reads and lists one entry per CDR3 protein. Counted here are 400,000 to 500,000 distinct CDR3 sequences, 14% occurring once; the ten biggest clones make up about 0.97%. This sample also appeared in a second study, on yellow fever vaccine responses in identical twins.

The sample consisted of CD4+ T cells sorted from blood. The receptors derive from a woman under 30 in good health. The CDR3 runs from the conserved cysteine through the conserved F or W.

J gene: TRBJ1-5; V gene: TRBV12-3/TRBV12-4; CDR3 protein: CASSHTGGNQPQHF
J gene: TRBJ2-7; V gene: TRBV6-2/TRBV6-3; CDR3 protein: CASSRLFYEQYF
J gene: TRBJ2-6; V gene: TRBV7-2; CDR3 protein: CASSSLQGRGANVLTF
J gene: TRBJ2-7; V gene: TRBV5-1; CDR3 protein: CASSTGLAGGFKAYEQYF
J gene: TRBJ2-1; V gene: TRBV12-3/TRBV12-4; CDR3 protein: CASSLIAGPTFF
J gene: TRBJ2-2; V gene: TRBV27; CDR3 protein: CASSSMGRRTGELFF
J gene: TRBJ2-5; V gene: TRBV20-1; CDR3 protein: CSNPFAGDQETQYF
J gene: TRBJ2-3; V gene: TRBV9; CDR3 protein: CASSGGPRTDTQYF
J gene: TRBJ1-3; V gene: TRBV15; CDR3 protein: CATSRGGNTIYF
J gene: TRBJ1-2; V gene: TRBV10-3; CDR3 protein: CAISESSAMRYTF
J gene: TRBJ2-1; V gene: TRBV9; CDR3 protein: CASSLTRGGPYNEQFF
J gene: TRBJ2-3; V gene: TRBV23-1; CDR3 protein: CASSRGSSSGTDTQYF
J gene: TRBJ1-2; V gene: TRBV7-9; CDR3 protein: CASSTTGIYTF
J gene: TRBJ2-7; V gene: TRBV6-2/TRBV6-3; CDR3 protein: CASSISGRIYEQYF
J gene: TRBJ2-3; V gene: TRBV5-1; CDR3 protein: CASARGGTGFTDTQYF
J gene: TRBJ2-1; V gene: TRBV28; CDR3 protein: CASSEIFGYNEQFF
J gene: TRBJ2-3; V gene: TRBV18; CDR3 protein: CASSPVPSADTQYF
J gene: TRBJ2-6; V gene: TRBV2; CDR3 protein: CASSDGRSRSGANVLTF
J gene: TRBJ1-1; V gene: TRBV18; CDR3 protein: CASSPDRRWDTEAFF
J gene: TRBJ2-7; V gene: TRBV5-1; CDR3 protein: CASSSVGGGPYEQYF
J gene: TRBJ2-1; V gene: TRBV6-5; CDR3 protein: CASSYAPGLAGFNEQFF
J gene: TRBJ2-7; V gene: TRBV12-3/TRBV12-4; CDR3 protein: CASSHDYGSKQYF
J gene: TRBJ2-6; V gene: TRBV28; CDR3 protein: CASSLWRASSGANVLTF
J gene: TRBJ2-5; V gene: TRBV20-1; CDR3 protein: CSATRGGGSGQETQYF
J gene: TRBJ2-2; V gene: TRBV21-1; CDR3 protein: CASRLDRGRRTGELFF